The rows below give T cell receptor beta chains drawn from one sample of a study of blood T cell repertoires in COVID-19. Profiled with immunoSEQ multiplex PCR; TCRdb holds only in-frame clones, not every one. The top ten hold 3% to 4.5% of the sample, which has 330,000 or so clones, around nine tenths seen once. Sequenced material: peripheral blood. The source is a woman aged 60-75 years with COVID-19, enrolled during active disease. Both conserved end residues are part of each CDR3. Each record gives: clone size, V gene, D gene, J gene, CDR3 protein, CDR3 DNA. A D gene is named only where the DNA matches it firmly. Clone sizes are given selectively: once, few, many, or a class where the clone is expanded.

few	TRBV11-1	NA	TRBJ1-4	CASSFTGEKLFF	TGTGCCAGCAGCTTTACAGGCGAAAAACTGTTTTTT
NA	TRBV30	TRBD2	TRBJ2-3	CAWNFIRTSGGGDTQYF	TGTGCCTGGAACTTCATTAGGACTAGCGGGGGGGGAGATACGCAGTATTTT
NA	TRBV19	NA	TRBJ2-2	CASSIAGNTGELFF	TGTGCCAGTAGTATAGCCGGGAACACCGGGGAGCTGTTTTTT
once	TRBV2	NA	TRBJ1-1	CASSEGYFGAFF	TGTGCCAGCAGTGAAGGGTACTTCGGGGCTTTCTTT
NA	TRBV14	NA	TRBJ1-2	CASSQGSGYRYGYTF	TGTGCCAGCAGCCAAGGATCAGGTTATCGATATGGCTACACCTTC
NA	TRBV2	TRBD1	TRBJ1-5	CASSTDRAQPQHF	TGTGCCAGCAGTACCGACAGGGCTCAGCCCCAGCATTTT
NA	TRBV6-5	NA	TRBJ2-1	CASSPTRGEQFF	TGTGCCAGCAGTCCCACCCGGGGGGAGCAGTTCTTC
NA	TRBV28	TRBD2	TRBJ2-1	CASSSGGKNYNEQFF	TGTGCCAGCAGTTCCGGGGGGAAGAACTACAATGAGCAGTTCTTC
NA	TRBV2	NA	TRBJ1-2	CASSPTTGQSGYGYTF	TGTGCCAGCAGTCCCACGACAGGCCAAAGTGGATATGGCTACACCTTC
NA	TRBV9	NA	TRBJ1-1	CASSGSTPNTEAFF	TGTGCCAGCAGCGGATCCACACCCAACACTGAAGCTTTCTTT
many	TRBV9	TRBD1	TRBJ2-3	CASSGGQLSTDTQYF	TGTGCCAGCAGCGGGGGACAGCTTAGCACAGATACGCAGTATTTT
NA	TRBV5-1	TRBD1	TRBJ1-6	CASSLGPGTGENSPLHF	TGCGCCAGCAGCTTGGGCCCCGGGACAGGGGAAAATTCACCCCTCCACTTT
NA	TRBV19	NA	TRBJ2-7	CASSIAGGGTYEQYF	TGTGCCAGTAGTATAGCCGGTGGGGGGACCTACGAGCAGTACTTC
NA	TRBV28	NA	TRBJ1-5	CASRRSQGGQPQHF	TGTGCCAGCAGACGCTCACAGGGTGGACAGCCCCAGCATTTT
NA	TRBV6-5	NA	TRBJ2-7	CASSPAGRGGQYF	TGTGCCAGCAGCCCCGCGGGCCGCGGCGGGCAGTACTTC
NA	TRBV6-5	TRBD1	TRBJ1-2	CASRRQGKVGGYTF	TGTGCCAGCAGGAGACAGGGAAAGGTTGGTGGCTACACCTTC
once	TRBV30	NA	TRBJ2-3	CAWTPYERPQYF	TGTGCCTGGACTCCCTATGAGCGCCCCCAGTATTTT
NA	TRBV10-3	NA	TRBJ2-1	CAISQLTSADNEQFF	TGTGCCATCAGCCAGTTAACATCAGCGGACAATGAGCAGTTCTTC
NA	TRBV6-6	TRBD1	TRBJ1-5	CASSGQGTNQPQHF	TGTGCCAGCAGTGGACAGGGCACAAATCAGCCCCAGCATTTT
NA	TRBV12-5	TRBD1	TRBJ2-1	CASGLAGGNEQFF	TGTGCTAGTGGTTTGGCAGGGGGCAATGAGCAGTTCTTC
NA	TRBV5-1	TRBD1	TRBJ2-7	CASSSEGQGYEQYF	TGCGCCAGCAGCTCGGAGGGACAGGGCTACGAGCAGTACTTC
NA	TRBV2	NA	TRBJ2-3	CASSEAGPTDTQYF	TGTGCCAGCAGTGAGGCAGGGCCCACAGATACGCAGTATTTT
NA	TRBV28	NA	TRBJ2-1	CASSPPRTRVHEQFF	TGTGCCAGCAGCCCCCCCCGAACCCGGGTGCATGAGCAGTTCTTC
NA	TRBV7-3	TRBD2	TRBJ2-7	CASSRGAGGPYEQYF	TGTGCCAGCAGCCGTGGGGCGGGAGGACCTTACGAGCAGTACTTC
NA	TRBV19	NA	TRBJ1-4	CASSLDSIMEKLFF	TGTGCCAGTAGTCTGGACAGTATCATGGAAAAACTGTTTTTT
once	TRBV10-3	TRBD2	TRBJ2-7	CAISSRGGLYEQYF	TGTGCCATCAGCAGTCGGGGGGGACTGTACGAGCAGTACTTC
few	TRBV6-2/TRBV6-3	NA	TRBJ1-1	CASSLGGNTEAFF	TGTGCCAGCAGTTTGGGGGGAAACACTGAAGCTTTCTTT
NA	TRBV3-1/TRBV3-2	TRBD1	TRBJ2-4	CASSQGDRGKNIQYF	TGTGCCAGCAGCCAAGGGGACAGGGGAAAAAACATTCAGTACTTC
once	TRBV10-3	NA	TRBJ2-2	CAIKSVTGELFF	TGTGCCATCAAGTCGGTCACCGGGGAGCTGTTTTTT
NA	TRBV5-6	TRBD1	TRBJ2-5	CASSLTGTVGETQYF	TGTGCCAGCAGCCTCACCGGGACAGTCGGAGAGACCCAGTACTTC
once	TRBV27	TRBD1	TRBJ2-2	CASRRTGVNTGELFF	TGTGCCAGCCGAAGGACAGGGGTGAACACCGGGGAGCTGTTTTTT
NA	TRBV4-2	NA	TRBJ1-1	CASSHLGGRNTEAFF	TGTGCCAGCAGCCACCTCGGGGGGAGGAACACTGAAGCTTTCTTT
once	TRBV28	NA	TRBJ1-5	CASATQGQPQHF	TGTGCCAGCGCCACTCAGGGTCAGCCCCAGCATTTT
NA	TRBV5-1	NA	TRBJ1-5	CASSFDGEPQHF	TGCGCCAGCAGCTTCGACGGGGAGCCCCAGCATTTT
NA	TRBV5-1	TRBD2	TRBJ2-5	CASSFPSGVETQYF	TGCGCCAGCAGCTTTCCTAGCGGGGTCGAGACCCAGTACTTC
NA	TRBV28	NA	TRBJ1-2	CASRFTGNYGYTF	TGTGCCAGCAGATTTACAGGGAACTATGGCTACACCTTC
NA	TRBV15	NA	TRBJ1-5	CATSLMTANQPQHF	TGTGCCACCAGCCTGATGACAGCCAATCAGCCCCAGCATTTT
NA	TRBV5-6	NA	TRBJ2-5	CASSLGRPGTQYF	TGTGCCAGCAGCTTGGGACGGCCAGGGACCCAGTACTTC
NA	TRBV27	TRBD1	TRBJ1-1	CASSRPGTGVGTEAFF	TGTGCCAGCAGCCGTCCCGGGACAGGGGTCGGCACTGAAGCTTTCTTT
once	TRBV5-4	TRBD2	TRBJ2-1	CASSSPTSAYNEQFF	TGTGCCAGCAGCTCCCCGACTAGCGCCTACAATGAGCAGTTCTTC
NA	TRBV29-1	NA	TRBJ1-1	CSVGQTVNTEAFF	TGCAGCGTTGGACAGACAGTGAACACTGAAGCTTTCTTT
NA	TRBV5-1	TRBD1	TRBJ1-4	CASSSGQGNEKLFF	TGCGCCAGCAGCTCCGGACAGGGGAATGAAAAACTGTTTTTT
NA	TRBV7-9	NA	TRBJ2-7	CASSLLPPGQGNEQYF	TGTGCCAGCAGCTTACTTCCCCCTGGGCAGGGTAACGAGCAGTACTTC
NA	TRBV6-5	TRBD1	TRBJ1-5	CATLDRASNQPQHF	TGTGCCACCCTGGACAGGGCTAGCAATCAGCCCCAGCATTTT
NA	TRBV9	NA	TRBJ2-6	CASSPSRAGQGGRLGANVLTF	TGTGCCAGCAGCCCCTCTAGGGCTGGGCAGGGGGGAAGGTTAGGGGCCAACGTCCTGACTTTC
NA	TRBV10-3	TRBD1	TRBJ1-4	CAISESDRGHEKLFF	TGTGCCATCAGTGAGTCCGACAGGGGGCATGAAAAACTGTTTTTT
NA	TRBV12-3/TRBV12-4	NA	TRBJ2-7	CASSFGNEAEQYF	TGTGCCAGCAGTTTCGGTAATGAAGCCGAGCAGTACTTC
NA	TRBV6-2/TRBV6-3	NA	TRBJ1-5	CASSHEGGIKPQHF	TGTGCCAGCAGTCACGAAGGGGGAATCAAGCCCCAGCATTTT
NA	TRBV7-8	TRBD1	TRBJ1-3	CGQGDSGNTIYF	TGCGGGCAGGGGGATTCTGGAAACACCATATATTTT
NA	TRBV6-1	TRBD1	TRBJ1-2	CASSEDRAYGYTF	TGTGCCAGCAGTGAGGACAGGGCGTATGGCTACACCTTC
NA	TRBV6-4	NA	TRBJ1-2	CASSDGWGHGYTF	TGTGCCAGCAGTGACGGGTGGGGGCATGGCTACACCTTC
once	TRBV28	TRBD1	TRBJ1-1	CASRERGRIGSTEAFF	TGTGCCAGCAGAGAGAGGGGGCGGATAGGGAGCACTGAAGCTTTCTTT
NA	TRBV2	TRBD1	TRBJ2-7	CASSRTGQVGEQYF	TGTGCCAGCAGTCGGACAGGACAGGTTGGCGAGCAGTACTTC
NA	TRBV3-1/TRBV3-2	NA	TRBJ1-1	CASSPRQALNTEAFF	TGTGCCAGCAGCCCCCGACAGGCCCTGAACACTGAAGCTTTCTTT
NA	TRBV6-5	NA	TRBJ1-4	CASSPTITNEKLFF	TGTGCCAGCAGCCCAACAATCACTAATGAAAAACTGTTTTTT
NA	TRBV3-1/TRBV3-2	NA	TRBJ2-7	CASSLGGPYEQYF	TGTGCCAGCAGCCTCGGGGGACCCTACGAGCAGTACTTC
NA	TRBV11-2	NA	TRBJ1-5	CASSLGRGTNQPQHF	TGTGCCAGCAGCTTAGGGAGGGGTACGAATCAGCCCCAGCATTTT
NA	TRBV2	NA	TRBJ1-4	CASSRGGNEKLFF	TGTGCCAGCTCCCGTGGGGGCAATGAAAAACTGTTTTTT
NA	TRBV5-1	TRBD1	TRBJ1-2	CASSLGTGGQVNYGYTF	TGCGCCAGCAGCTTGGGGACAGGGGGCCAGGTAAACTATGGCTACACCTTC